The TCR beta chain described here comes from a study of low-dose radiotherapy and immunotherapy resistance in tumors. About the research overall: Each fraction given to Cohort 2 every two weeks delivered 1 Gy, and the total reached 13 Gy over 26 weeks. Cyclophosphamide was given intravenously at 200 mg/m2 every two weeks, and each dose came one day before radiation and immunotherapy.

Germline V gene lookup returns CDR1 MNHEY and CDR2 SVGEGT. CDR3 size: 13 residues. The ends were cut back, 10 bases at V and 10 bases at J, with 17 bases in the middle. Over approximately 20 PCR cycles, TCRs were amplified from a constant-region primer and V-primer adapter. MiXCR was run by TCRdb on the reads, yielding one entry per CDR3 protein. The table has roughly 50,000 distinct CDR3 sequences, 33% seen once. Time point in this sample: after trial treatment. The treatment: LDRT plus nivolumab, ipilimumab, low-dose cyclophosphamide and aspirin (RACIN trial). Advanced solid tumors lacking tumor-infiltrating lymphocytes characterized eligible patients.

The V and J genes are TRBV6-2 or TRBV6-3 and TRBJ1-6; a possible D gene is TRBD1 (5 bases). The origin of this receptor is a male donor with rectosigmoid adenocarcinoma. This material consisted of PBMCs, taken after low-dose radiotherapy plus immunotherapy. CDR3 nucleotide sequence: TGTGCCACCCTGAGCGCAGGGAGCTCACCCCTCCACTTT. It is translated as CATLSAGSSPLHF.